One sample yielded the 22 T cell receptor beta chains listed below, sequenced in a study of T cell clonality in common variable immunodeficiency. The repertoire was sequenced with immunoSEQ multiplex PCR; TCRdb's copy has only in-frame clones and lacks some. The sample yields roughly 34,000 clones, without any singletons. The specimen sequenced was peripheral blood mononuclear cells. The origin of the receptors is a person between 18 and 69 years old in good health.

This clone was picked up many times. Sequencing ends 3 residues short of the CDR3 end; the germline J gene provides the rest. The chain joins TRBV19 to TRBJ1-5; D perhaps matches TRBD1 (6 bases). Trimming pared 5 bases from V and 0 bases from J, leaving 17 bases between. CDR3 size: 17 residues. The V gene's germline CDR1 is LNHDA and CDR2 SQIVND (reference sequence). The sequenced part of the CDR3 DNA is TGTGCCAGTAGTCCCATAGGGGGACGGTATAGCAATCAGCCC. As protein: CASSPIGGRYSNQP. In full, the CDR3 is CASSPIGGRYSNQPQHF.

In its sample, this clone was seen many times. Coverage ceases 3 residues before the CDR3 finishes, and the germline J gene fills in the end. The chain employs TRBV7-6 and TRBJ1-1; weak D call: TRBD1 (5 bases). The CDR3 is 16 amino acids. Trimming stripped 5 bases from V and 4 bases from J, with 20 bases between. CDR1 is SGHVS, CDR2 FNYEAQ, per germline. The sequenced CDR3 bases are TGTGCCAGCAGCCCGGGGGTCGGAGGGCGGGGCACTGAA. Protein sequence: CASSPGVGGRGTE. The full CDR3 sequence reads CASSPGVGGRGTEAFF.

This clone was counted at least ten times. Coverage ceases 3 residues before the CDR3 finishes, and the germline J gene fills in the end. The gene calls are TRBV19 and TRBJ2-7, with 9 bases lining up with TRBD1. Germline-derived CDR1 and CDR2 are LNHDA and SQIVND (reference sequence). The V segment lost 4 bases and the J segment 2 bases; nucleotides outside the gene matches: 9. The CDR3 is 16 amino acids. The part of the CDR3 DNA that was read is TGTGCCAGTAGTACAATTGGGACAGGGAAACCCTACGAG. Amino acids: CASSTIGTGKPYE. The whole CDR3 protein reads CASSTIGTGKPYEQYF.

This clone appeared many times. The read ends 3 residues shy of where the CDR3 ends; the end is completed using the germline J gene. The J gene is TRBJ2-7, the V gene TRBV10-3, with TRBD1 matching over 9 bases. Losses at the gene ends were 4 bases for V and 2 bases for J; bases not matched to a gene: 9. CDR3 length equals 16 residues. CDR1 is ENHRY and CDR2 is SYGVKD in the germline V gene. CDR3 DNA, as far as it was read: TGTGCCATCAGTGGAAACCCGACAGGGGGTGCCTACGAG. Translation: CAISGNPTGGAYE. The entire CDR3 reads CAISGNPTGGAYEQYF.

This clone occurred many times. The read finishes 3 residues shy of the CDR3 end, and the germline J gene is used to complete it. This sequence joins TRBV7-3 and TRBJ2-6; TRBD1 matches 8 bases. Germline V gene sequence: CDR1 SGHTA, CDR2 FQGTGA. V shed 3 bases and J 2 bases; nucleotides not matched to a gene: 3. The CDR3 consists of 16 residues. Here the CDR3 reads CASSLQGAAGANVLTF. Partial CDR3 DNA: TGTGCCAGCAGCTTGCAGGGGGCGGCTGGGGCCAACGTC.

This clone was counted ten times or more. The read falls 3 residues short of the CDR3 end, and the missing part is taken from the germline J gene. The rearrangement links TRBV5-1 to TRBJ1-1; 7 bases fit TRBD1. CDR3 length equals 16 residues. Germline assignment: CDR1 SGHRS and CDR2 YFSETQ. V lost 5 bases and J lost 6; bases outside the gene matches: 16. The CDR3 region is CASSRQGLRSDSEAFF. The sequenced CDR3 bases are TGCGCCAGCAGTCGACAGGGATTGAGGTCGGACTCTGAA.

This clone occurred a few times. The CDR3 loop reads CAFGAGEYNDYTF. Incomplete CDR3 DNA: TGTGCCTTCGGAGCGGGCGAGTACAATGAC. The rearrangement links TRBV30 to TRBJ1-2; D ambiguous. The read terminates 3 residues ahead of where the CDR3 ends, so the germline J gene completes it. The CDR3 has 13 amino acids. The V gene's germline CDR1 is GTSNPN and CDR2 SVGIG (reference sequence). Variable domain in full (rest from reference TRBV30 and TRBJ1-2): SQTIHQWPATLVQPVGSPLSLECTVEGTSNPNLYWYRQAAGRGLQLLFYSVGIGQISSEVPQNLSASRPQDRQFILSSKKLLLSDSGFYLCAFGAGEYNDYTFGSGTRLTVV.

This clone was seen at least ten times. With the read ending 3 residues before the CDR3 end, the germline J gene is used to fill in that end. The V gene is TRBV19, the J gene TRBJ2-1; the match to TRBD2 covers 7 bases. Trimming took 7 bases from V and 7 from J; bases not matched to a gene: 13. Germline loops: CDR1 LNHDA, CDR2 SQIVND (reference sequence). This CDR3 spans 15 amino acids. CDR3 in amino acids: CASKMGGSISNEQFF. CDR3 DNA, as far as it was read: TGTGCCAGTAAGATGGGCGGGAGCATCAGTAATGAG.

This clone was counted at least ten times. Read data end 3 residues before the CDR3 end; the end is taken from the germline J gene. J is TRBJ2-1 and V is TRBV12-3 or TRBV12-4, with unresolved D. V lost 4 bases and J 2 bases, leaving 9 bases between the germline ends. The CDR3 has 14 amino acids. This CDR3 is CASSYFSPYNEQFF. The DNA read from the CDR3 is TGTGCCAGCAGTTATTTTAGTCCCTACAATGAG.

This clone has a count of ten or more. The DNA ends 3 residues before the CDR3 does, and the rest of the CDR3 is filled in from the germline J gene. The V gene is TRBV7-2, the J gene TRBJ2-3, with 9 nucleotides matching TRBD2. The length of the CDR3 is 15 residues. With V trimmed by 0 bases and J by 6 bases, 4 bases remained unmatched. Germline V CDR1 and CDR2: SGHTA, FQGNSA. The CDR3 loop is CASSLAAGGGDTQYF. CDR3 bases read: TGTGCCAGCAGCTTAGCAGCGGGAGGAGGGGATACG.

This clone was seen ten or more times. With the read ending 3 residues before the CDR3 end, the germline J gene is used to fill in that end. The rearrangement links TRBV28 to TRBJ1-1, with D perhaps matching TRBD1 (5 bases). The CDR3 totals 15 residues. Per the germline V gene, CDR1 is MDHEN and CDR2 is SYDVKM. Trimming took off 7 bases at V and 1 base at J, with 16 bases between the two ends. CDR3 loop: CASNPRGGWNTEAFF. CDR3 DNA, as far as it was read: TGTGCCAGCAACCCCCGGGGGGGTTGGAACACTGAA.

This clone was seen many times. The read stops 3 residues short of the end of the CDR3; the missing end is completed from the germline J gene. The chain carries TRBV24-1 and TRBJ2-3; 10 nucleotides match TRBD2. The germline V gene has CDR1 KGHDR and CDR2 SFDVKD. Trimming removed 2 bases from V and 1 base from J; junction bases left unmatched: 2. CDR3 length: 16 residues. The sequenced CDR3 bases are TGTGCCACCAGTGATTACGGGACTAGCGGCACAGATACG. It codes for CATSDYGTSGTDT. The entire CDR3 reads CATSDYGTSGTDTQYF.

This clone came up many times. The read finishes 3 residues shy of the CDR3 end, and the germline J gene is used to complete it. The chain is built from TRBV15 and TRBJ1-2, with D uncertain. This CDR3 has 15 amino acids. Germline CDR1 is LNHNV and CDR2 is YYDKDF (reference sequence). V dropped 2 bases and J dropped 4 bases, with 14 bases sitting between them. The CDR3 sequence is CATSRLHSAGYGYTF. The sequenced part of the CDR3 DNA is TGTGCCACCAGCAGACTCCACTCCGCTGGCTATGGC.

The table lists this clone with many counts. Read sequence stops 3 residues before the CDR3 end, and the germline J gene provides the missing end. J is TRBJ2-1 and V is TRBV15; 8 nucleotides agree with TRBD1. The CDR3 is made up of 14 amino acids. The trim removed 1 base at V and 8 bases at J, leaving 4 bases unmatched. Looked up from germline, CDR1 is LNHNV and CDR2 is YYDKDF (reference sequence). The sequenced CDR3 bases are TGTGCCACCAGCAGAGGACAGGGGACCTATGAG. Its protein product is CATSRGQGTYE. The whole CDR3 is CATSRGQGTYEQFF.

This clone occurred many times. The CDR3 end falls 3 residues outside the read, so it is completed with the germline J gene. V and J are TRBV4-1 and TRBJ1-2; TRBD1 is a possible D gene (5 bases). CDR1 MGHRA and CDR2 YSYEKL come from the germline V gene. The CDR3 has 16 residues. The V end was cut by 0 bases, the J end by 5 bases, with 16 bases between. The CDR3 sequence is CASSQDSQGRWYGYTF. CDR3 bases read: TGCGCCAGCAGCCAAGATAGTCAGGGAAGATGGTATGGC.

This clone has ten or more counts. A read error may account for a junction end that differs from germline. The DNA ends 3 residues before the CDR3 does, and the rest of the CDR3 is filled in from the germline J gene. V and J are TRBV4-2 and TRBJ1-4; 8 bases align to TRBD1. The germline V gene has CDR1 LGHNA and CDR2 YNFKEQ. The CDR3 extends over 16 amino acids. CDR3 DNA, as far as it was read: TGCGCCAGCAGCCAAGAGACAGGGGCCCTTTTCGAAAAA. Its translation: CASSQETGALFEK. The entire CDR3 reads CASSQETGALFEKLFF.

This clone has a handful of counts. One end of the junction fails to match germline, which may point to a read error. The CDR3 goes on 3 residues after the read ends, and that part is filled in from the germline J gene. Other DNA sequences in the sample encode the same CDR3. The chain combines TRBV7-6 with TRBJ1-2; 7 nucleotides align to TRBD1. This CDR3 spans 15 amino acids. From germline, CDR1 is SGHVS and CDR2 FNYEAQ. The CDR3 DNA, read in part, is TGCGCCAGCAGCTTAGCCGGGACAGACTTTTATGGC. This gives the protein CASSLAGTDFYG. The full-length CDR3 reads as CASSLAGTDFYGYTF.

This clone was recorded at least ten times. The CDR3 is cut off 3 residues early in the read; its end comes from the germline J gene. The rearrangement links TRBV30 to TRBJ2-2, with D hard to call. CDR1 is GTSNPN and CDR2 is SVGIG in the germline V gene (reference sequence). Trimming shortened V by 2 bases and J by 2 bases, and 3 bases separated the two germline ends. The CDR3 contains 12 residues. Incomplete CDR3 DNA: TGTGCCTGGAGTCTTAACACCGGGGAG. The encoded protein is CAWSLNTGE. The whole CDR3 is CAWSLNTGELFF.

Concerning this clone: The CDR3 is cut off 3 residues early in the read; its end comes from the germline J gene. The rearrangement links TRBV5-1 to TRBJ2-5; 13 bases agree with TRBD2. V lost 4 bases to trimming and J lost 1 base; unmatched junction nucleotides: 4. This CDR3 contains 16 residues. Germline loops: CDR1 SGHRS, CDR2 YFSETQ. Incomplete CDR3 DNA: TGCGCCAGCAGCGCCCGACTAGCGGGGGGCCAAGAGACC. This codes for CASSARLAGGQET. The complete CDR3 sequence is CASSARLAGGQETQYF.

In this sample, this clone turned up many times. One junction end disagrees with the germline gene, perhaps due to a read error. Read data end 3 residues before the CDR3 end; the end is taken from the germline J gene. The V call is TRBV4-2, the J call TRBJ2-1; 11 bases line up with TRBD2. The CDR3 has 16 residues. Germline CDR1 is LGHNA and CDR2 is YNFKEQ. The sequenced CDR3 bases are TGCGCCAGCAGCATAACTAGCGGGGGCCTTTACAATGAG. Translating it yields CASSITSGGLYNE. The whole CDR3 sequence is CASSITSGGLYNEQFF.

This clone was counted at least ten times. The sequenced fragment ends 3 residues before the CDR3 boundary, so the rest is inferred from the germline J gene. The rearrangement links TRBV19 to TRBJ1-1, with D unclear. V was pared by 4 bases and J by 1 base, with 7 bases between. Looked up from germline, CDR1 is LNHDA and CDR2 is SQIVND (reference sequence). The CDR3 loop spans 13 amino acids. The CDR3 here is CASSRYRNTEAFF. The CDR3 bases that were read are TGTGCCAGTAGTAGGTATAGGAACACTGAA.

A few counts support this clone. The read stops 3 residues short of the end of the CDR3; the missing end is completed from the germline J gene. The chain combines TRBV4-2 with TRBJ2-7; 7 nucleotides match TRBD2. The trim removed 0 bases at V and 0 bases at J, leaving 2 bases unmatched. This CDR3 has 15 amino acids. Germline lookup yields CDR1 LGHNA and CDR2 YNFKEQ. CDR3 DNA, as far as it was read: TGTGCCAGCAGCCAAGAGGGAGGGGCCTCCTACGAG. Its translation: CASSQEGGASYE. The CDR3 as a whole reads CASSQEGGASYEQYF.